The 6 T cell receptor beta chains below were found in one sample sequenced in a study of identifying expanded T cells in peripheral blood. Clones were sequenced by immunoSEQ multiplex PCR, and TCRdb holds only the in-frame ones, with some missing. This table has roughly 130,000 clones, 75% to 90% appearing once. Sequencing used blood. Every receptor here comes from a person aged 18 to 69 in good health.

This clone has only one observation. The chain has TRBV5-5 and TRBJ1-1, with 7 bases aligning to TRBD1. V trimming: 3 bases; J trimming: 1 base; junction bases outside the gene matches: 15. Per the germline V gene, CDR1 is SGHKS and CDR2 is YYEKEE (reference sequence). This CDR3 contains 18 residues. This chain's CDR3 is CASSWRAWQGDTNTEAFF. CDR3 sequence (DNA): TGTGCCAGCAGCTGGAGGGCGTGGCAGGGGGACACGAACACTGAAGCTTTCTTT.

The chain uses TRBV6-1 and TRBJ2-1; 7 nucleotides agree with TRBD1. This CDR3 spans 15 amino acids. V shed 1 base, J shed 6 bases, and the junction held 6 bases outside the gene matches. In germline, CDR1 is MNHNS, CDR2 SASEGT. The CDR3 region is CASSEVTGVINEQFF. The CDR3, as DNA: TGTGCCAGCAGTGAAGTAACAGGGGTAATCAATGAGCAGTTCTTC.

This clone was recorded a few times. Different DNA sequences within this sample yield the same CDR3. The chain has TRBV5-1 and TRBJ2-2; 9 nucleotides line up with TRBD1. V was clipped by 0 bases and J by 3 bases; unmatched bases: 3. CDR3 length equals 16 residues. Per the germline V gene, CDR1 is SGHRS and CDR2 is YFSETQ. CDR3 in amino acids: CASSLGDREDTGELFF. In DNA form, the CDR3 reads TGCGCCAGCAGCTTGGGGGACAGGGAGGACACCGGGGAGCTGTTTTTT.

In DNA form, the CDR3 reads TGTGCCAGCAGTGAAACCCACAGTGGGCGCGGTGAGCAGTTCTTC. Translation: CASSETHSGRGEQFF. The chain uses TRBV6-4 and TRBJ2-1; D is uncertain. The CDR3 sequence is 15 residues long. The germline V gene encodes CDR1 MRHNA and CDR2 SNTAGT. V dropped 3 bases and J dropped 9 bases, with 18 bases sitting between them.

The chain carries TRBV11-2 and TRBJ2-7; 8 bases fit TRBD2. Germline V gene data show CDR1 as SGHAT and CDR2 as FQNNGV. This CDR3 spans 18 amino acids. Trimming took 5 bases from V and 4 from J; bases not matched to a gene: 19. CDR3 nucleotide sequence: TGTGCCAGCAGCCCCATTTCGCGGACCTCCGGGAGGGGATACGAGCAGTACTTC. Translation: CASSPISRTSGRGYEQYF. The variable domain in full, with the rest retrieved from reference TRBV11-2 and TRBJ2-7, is EAGVAQSPRYKIIEKRQSVAFWCNPISGHATLYWYQQILGQGPKLLIQFQNNGVVDDSQLPKDRFSAERLKGVDSTLKIQPAKLEDSAVYLCASSPISRTSGRGYEQYFGPGTRLTVT.

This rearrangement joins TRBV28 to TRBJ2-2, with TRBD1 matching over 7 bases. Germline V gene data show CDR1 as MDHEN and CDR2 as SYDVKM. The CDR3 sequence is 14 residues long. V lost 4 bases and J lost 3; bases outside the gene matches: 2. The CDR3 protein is CASSSGQDTGELFF. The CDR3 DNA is TGTGCCAGCAGTTCCGGACAGGACACCGGGGAGCTGTTTTTT.